The clone carrying this T cell receptor (beta chain) was detected a few times. Its cognate antigen is unknown. Method: immunoSEQ multiplex PCR; TCRdb's copy keeps in-frame clones and lacks some. The sample has 130,000 to 150,000 clones, just under 85% seen once. This CDR3 has 14 residues. Germline values: CDR1 PRHDT, CDR2 FYEKMQ (reference sequence). J was trimmed by 5 bases and V by 5 bases; bases with no gene match: 6. These data are taken from a study of cytomegalovirus exposure and HLA in healthy donors. Overall study: The 110 or so validation repertoires used the same platform as the approximately 670 first-cohort repertoires, a later analysis reported. General study findings and limits: Across donors, most TCRs were seen rarely, yet some public ones were widespread. The authors listed over 150 TCR beta chains as cytomegalovirus-associated. Using the classifier, cytomegalovirus status was reportedly diagnosed with high specificity and sensitivity.

The sequence was obtained from a woman aged 25 to 39 in good health and CMV-seronegative. The V and J genes are TRBV13 and TRBJ1-2; 9 bases fit TRBD1. Material: PBMCs. The CDR3 spells CASSQQGARYGYTF. CDR3 nucleotides: TGTGCCAGCAGCCAACAGGGGGCCAGATATGGCTACACCTTC.